These T cell receptor beta chains were read from a single sample in a study of shared clonotypes between healthy human individuals. Profiling relied on immunoSEQ multiplex PCR, and the TCRdb table lists in-frame clones only, not all of them. The sample lists 600,000 to 750,000 clones; around 90% were seen once. Sequenced sample: memory CD8+ T cells from PBMCs. The source is a man younger than 35 in good health. Some clones in this sample may be carry-over from other donors' samples. CDR3s include the opening cysteine and the closing phenylalanine or tryptophan. The order of the fields is CDR3 DNA, CDR3 protein, clone size, V gene, D gene, J gene. A D gene is named only where the DNA matches it firmly. Some rows mark clone size as missing; the rest say once, few, many or name a class of expanded clone.

CDR3nt: TGTGCCAGCAGTTTGATGGCAGAATCCAGCTACACCTTC
CDR3aa: CASSLMAESSYTF
abundance: NA
v_gene: TRBV27
d_gene: NA
j_gene: TRBJ1-2

CDR3nt: TGTGCCAGCAGCTTAGGGTCACAGGGTAACCAGCATTTT
CDR3aa: CASSLGSQGNQHF
abundance: NA
v_gene: TRBV11-2
d_gene: NA
j_gene: TRBJ1-5

CDR3nt: TGTGCCAGCAGTTTGGGGAGAGCAAAGTCCGAGCAGTACTTC
CDR3aa: CASSLGRAKSEQYF
abundance: NA
v_gene: TRBV28
d_gene: NA
j_gene: TRBJ2-7

CDR3nt: TGTGCCAGCAGCTCCCCTGACATAGTCCAAGAGACCCAGTACTTC
CDR3aa: CASSSPDIVQETQYF
abundance: NA
v_gene: TRBV7-2
d_gene: NA
j_gene: TRBJ2-5

CDR3nt: TGTGCCAGCAGTCCATTGCGGGGGACAGAAAGTGATAATTCACCCCTCCACTTT
CDR3aa: CASSPLRGTESDNSPLHF
abundance: NA
v_gene: TRBV27
d_gene: TRBD1
j_gene: TRBJ1-6

CDR3nt: TGTGCCAGCAGCGTAGATCAGGGACCTAACTATGGCTACACCTTC
CDR3aa: CASSVDQGPNYGYTF
abundance: once
v_gene: TRBV9
d_gene: NA
j_gene: TRBJ1-2

CDR3nt: TGTGCCAGCAGTTTCAGGGGGTCTGGGGCCAACGTCCTGACTTTC
CDR3aa: CASSFRGSGANVLTF
abundance: NA
v_gene: TRBV2
d_gene: TRBD1
j_gene: TRBJ2-6

CDR3nt: TGTGCCAGCAGTTTAAGACTAGCGTCGAATGAGCAGTTCTTC
CDR3aa: CASSLRLASNEQFF
abundance: NA
v_gene: TRBV27
d_gene: TRBD2
j_gene: TRBJ2-1

CDR3nt: TGTGCCAGCAGGGACCCGGGACAGGGGGCGGGTCAGCCCCAGCATTTT
CDR3aa: CASRDPGQGAGQPQHF
abundance: NA
v_gene: TRBV6-6
d_gene: TRBD1
j_gene: TRBJ1-5

CDR3nt: TGTGCCAGCCGACAAGGGTTGAGCAATCAGCCCCAGCATTTT
CDR3aa: CASRQGLSNQPQHF
abundance: few
v_gene: TRBV6-5
d_gene: NA
j_gene: TRBJ1-5